The clone carrying this TCR beta chain was seen repeatedly, ten times or more. Molecular barcoding with unique molecular identifiers was used for the TCRbeta library. TCRdb used MiXCR to reprocess the PCR reads, holding one entry per CDR3 protein. Found here are about 610,000 distinct CDR3 sequences, more than 9% of them singletons; the top ten hold roughly 4%. This sample was included in a study of T-cell reconstitution after alpha-beta-depleted transplantation in children. Between the trimmed V and J ends, which lost 2 bases and 1 base, there was a span of 6 bases. The germline V gene has CDR1 MNHEY and CDR2 SVGEGT. The CDR3 is 14 amino acids.

This material consisted of PBMCs from the stem cell graft donor, taken from the stem cell graft. The TCR was taken from a human donor who donated a stem cell graft to a child with acute myeloid leukemia. The chain employs TRBV6-2 or TRBV6-3 and TRBJ1-5; D remains ambiguous. CDR3 amino acids: CASSYRLSNQPQHF. For the CDR3, the DNA is TGTGCCAGCAGTTACCGCCTGAGCAATCAGCCCCAGCATTTT.